This T cell receptor beta chain was found in a study of human T cells and chemical hapten exposure. Study results and limitations: The study found that DPC sensitization did not change TCRs above 1 in 1000 frequency. Expanded TCRs showed more large CDR3 clusters than pre-sensitization or healthy control sets.

The trim removed 3 bases at V and 7 bases at J, leaving 2 bases unmatched. The CDR3 totals 13 residues. To note about this clonotype: Antigen unknown.

Unique molecular identifiers were attached to individual cDNA molecules during library preparation. From the RACE reads, TCRdb called clonotypes with MiXCR, one entry per CDR3 protein. The sample lists some 99,000 distinct CDR3 sequences, roughly a tenth seen once, with 3.1% in the top ten. Time point noted: patch test 2, 6 weeks after DPC sensitization. As for treatment: therapeutic diphenylcyclopropenone sensitization with weekly scalp DPC. This clonotype originated in a woman between 35 and 50 years old with alopecia areata. Some clones in this sample may be carry-over from other donors' samples. The specimen was whole blood, collected in connection with sensitization to the hapten diphenylcyclopropenone (DPC). The chain has TRBV12-3 or TRBV12-4 and TRBJ1-1; TRBD1 matches 10 bases. CDR3 loop: CASSFGQGDEAFF. In nucleotides, the CDR3 is TGTGCCAGCAGTTTTGGACAGGGGGATGAAGCTTTCTTT.